This T cell receptor (beta chain) was sequenced during a study of T cells in Graves' hyperthyroidism and ophthalmopathy. Germline lookup yields CDR1 MNHEY and CDR2 SMNVEV (reference sequence). The V and J ends lost 4 bases and 4 bases, in that order; junction bases with no gene match: 5. The CDR3 covers 14 residues. PBMCs were obtained from 9.5 to 10 ml fresh peripheral blood. RNA transcripts provided the source from which TCR beta CDR3 regions were amplified. A first-round RT-PCR of the TCR CDR3 used the HTBI primer set. TCRdb ran MiXCR on the multiplex PCR reads and lists one entry per CDR3 protein. The sample records about 360,000 distinct CDR3 sequences, 13% being singletons. Many counts were recorded for this clonotype.

Sequencing was performed on blood. The chain couples TRBV27 to TRBJ1-2, with TRBD1 matching 8 bases. This TCR came from a woman between 18 and 29 years old with Graves' hyperthyroidism. In nucleotides, the CDR3 is TGTGCCAGCAGTTCCAGGGGGCTCGGCTATGGCTACACCTTC. It translates to CASSSRGLGYGYTF.